This T cell receptor beta chain was captured by sequencing in a study of blood T cell repertoires in COVID-19. Study-wide background: COVID-19 samples collected from the United States, Italy and Spain covered acute and convalescent phases. T cells, B-cell-depleted T cells, or PBMCs provided the cDNA or gDNA that served as material.

How the authors handled the data: Amplification of reference gene primers was used by the study to estimate nucleated cell counts. Sequencing used immunoSEQ multiplex PCR; TCRdb keeps in-frame clones, though not all of them. D and trimming come from the DNA, and the V and J calls and clone size come from that table. The sample shows about 150,000 clones, around 89% of them seen only once. This CDR3 region has 14 residues. Germline V gene lookup returns CDR1 SQVTM and CDR2 ANQGSEA. V was shortened by 0 bases and J by 1 base, with 9 bases between the two germline ends. The rearrangement joins TRBV29-1 to TRBJ1-1; unclear D gene. This receptor was taken from a man aged 55-75 years with acute or convalescent COVID-19. Sequencing was done on a sample of peripheral blood. Written as DNA, the CDR3 is TGCAGCGTTGAAGATTTAGGAGGGAACACTGAAGCTTTCTTT. Translating gives CSVEDLGGNTEAFF. Combining the CDR3 with reference TRBV29-1 and TRBJ1-1 gives the whole variable domain SAVISQKPSRDICQRGTSLTIQCQVDSQVTMMFWYRQQPGQSLTLIATANQGSEATYESGFVIDKFPISRPNLTFSTLTVSNMSPEDSSIYLCSVEDLGGNTEAFFGQGTRLTVV.